This T cell receptor beta chain was captured in a study of cytomegalovirus exposure and HLA in healthy donors. It was with 60 Vbeta and 13 Jbeta primers that the PCR ran. Libraries were prepared by immunoSEQ multiplex PCR; TCRdb keeps only in-frame clonotypes and omits some of them. The sample yields 130,000 or so clones, roughly 77% seen once. The CDR3 extends over 14 amino acids. With 7 bases removed from V and 2 bases from J, the gap between germline ends came to 14 bases. The germline V gene has CDR1 SNHLY and CDR2 FYNNEI. V usage is TRBV2 and J usage is TRBJ1-2, with D tentatively TRBD1 (5 bases). The receptor was derived from a man aged 25 to 45 in good health and CMV-seronegative. Material: PBMCs. The CDR3 loop is CASTEGRGNYGYTF. The CDR3 DNA reads as TGTGCCAGCACCGAGGGTCGGGGGAACTATGGCTACACCTTC.